These 7 T cell receptor beta chains originate from one sample sequenced in a study of T cells after posttransplantation cyclophosphamide. Data came from immunoSEQ multiplex PCR; TCRdb stores just in-frame clones and leaves some out. The data contain some 14,000 clones, roughly four fifths of them singletons. Sequencing input: memory CD4+ T cells sorted from PBMCs. The receptors originated from a man aged 50 to 59.

The DNA of the CDR3 is TGTGCCAGCAGCGTAGAGACAGGGCCCTCCTACGAGCAGTACTTC. It specifies CASSVETGPSYEQYF. The rearrangement links TRBV9 to TRBJ2-7; TRBD1 aligns across 7 bases. CDR3 size: 15 residues. Germline V gene data show CDR1 as SGDLS and CDR2 as YYNGEE. V shed 0 bases and J 0 bases; nucleotides not matched to a gene: 3.

The rearrangement uses TRBV10-2 and TRBJ2-7, with 11 bases matching TRBD1. CDR3 size: 15 residues. J was trimmed by 2 bases and V by 6 bases; bases with no gene match: 6. CDR1 WSHSY and CDR2 SAAADI come from the germline V gene. The CDR3 spells CASRPGQGGAYEQYF. The CDR3 DNA follows: TGCGCCAGCAGACCGGGACAGGGGGGTGCCTACGAGCAGTACTTC.

This clone showed up just a few times. V gene TRBV4-1 combines with J gene TRBJ2-1, with D tentatively TRBD2 (5 bases). The CDR3 spans 16 residues. Trimming pared 1 base from V and 4 bases from J, leaving 14 bases between. Germline assignment: CDR1 MGHRA and CDR2 YSYEKL. The CDR3 DNA sequence: TGCGCCAGCAGCCAAGTGCGACTACTGGTTTACAATGAGCAGTTCTTC. The encoded protein is CASSQVRLLVYNEQFF.

DNA for the CDR3: TGCAGCGTTGAATTTCGAGTTACAGGGAGAGGTCCCGTTAACTATGGCTACACCTTC. The encoded protein is CSVEFRVTGRGPVNYGYTF. The chain is built from TRBV29-1 and TRBJ1-2; tentative D call: TRBD1 (6 bases). Germline V gene data show CDR1 as SQVTM and CDR2 as ANQGSEA. Trimming removed 2 bases at V and 1 base at J, with 26 bases between. The CDR3 length is 19 residues.

The gene calls are TRBV4-3 and TRBJ1-1; D uncertain. V was trimmed by 0 bases and J by 6 bases, leaving 8 bases between them. CDR3 length equals 13 residues. Germline V gene data show CDR1 as LGHNA and CDR2 as YSLEER. CDR3 DNA sequence: TGCGCCAGCAGCCAAGAGGCCGCGGCTGAAGCTTTCTTT. Its protein product is CASSQEAAAEAFF.

The CDR3 region is CSARDNTDTQYF. The DNA for the CDR3 is TGCAGCGCTAGGGACAACACAGATACGCAGTATTTT. The chain joins TRBV29-1 to TRBJ2-3; possibly TRBD1 for D (6 bases). The CDR3 is 12 amino acids. CDR1 and CDR2 from the germline V gene are SQVTM and ANQGSEA. Trimming shortened V by 7 bases and J by 2 bases, and 10 bases separated the two germline ends.

J is TRBJ1-4 and V is TRBV30; unclear D gene. Per the germline V gene, CDR1 is GTSNPN and CDR2 is SVGIG (reference sequence). The CDR3 is made up of 13 amino acids. V shed 3 bases and J shed 8 bases, with 13 bases lying between them. CDR3 bases: TGTGCCTGGAGCCTTCCTGCGGGGGAAAAACTGTTTTTT. This gives the protein CAWSLPAGEKLFF.